This passage covers 5 T cell receptor beta chains from one sample sequenced in a study of cytomegalovirus exposure and HLA in healthy donors. In the PCR, 60 Vbeta and 13 Jbeta primers were used. Libraries were prepared by immunoSEQ multiplex PCR; TCRdb keeps only in-frame clonotypes and omits some of them. Of around 120,000 clones listed, around 74% were seen once; the top ten hold approximately 30%. Sequencing was performed on PBMCs. These receptors originate from a man aged 55 to 70 in good health and CMV-seropositive.

V gene TRBV29-1 combines with J gene TRBJ1-4; tentatively, D is TRBD1 (5 bases). The ends were cut back, 6 bases at V and 8 bases at J, with 16 bases in the middle. This CDR3 is 13 amino acids long. The germline gives CDR1 SQVTM, CDR2 ANQGSEA. CDR3 sequence (DNA): TGCAGCGTAGCGCGGGGGTGGGAGGAAAAACTGTTTTTT. Translated, it gives CSVARGWEEKLFF.

The rearrangement joins TRBV11-2 to TRBJ2-1; 9 nucleotides line up with TRBD2. The trim removed 0 bases at V and 10 bases at J, leaving 7 bases unmatched. Germline lookup yields CDR1 SGHAT and CDR2 FQNNGV. This CDR3 has 15 amino acids. The CDR3 loop reads CASSLDEVAGDEQFF. The CDR3 region has the DNA TGTGCCAGCAGCTTAGATGAGGTAGCGGGAGACGAGCAGTTCTTC. Supplemented by reference TRBV11-2 and TRBJ2-1, the full variable domain reads EAGVAQSPRYKIIEKRQSVAFWCNPISGHATLYWYQQILGQGPKLLIQFQNNGVVDDSQLPKDRFSAERLKGVDSTLKIQPAKLEDSAVYLCASSLDEVAGDEQFFGPGTRLTVL.

The chain carries TRBV6-1 and TRBJ2-7, with a possible D match to TRBD2 (7 bases). The CDR3 runs 14 residues. In germline, CDR1 is MNHNS, CDR2 SASEGT. The V gene lost 5 bases and the J gene lost 2 bases, with 13 bases spanning the gap. The DNA of the CDR3 is TGTGCCAGCAGTCAAACAGGGAGGGCCTACGAGCAGTACTTC. Its translation is CASSQTGRAYEQYF.

J is TRBJ2-7 and V is TRBV2, with TRBD2 matching over 8 bases. With 3 bases clipped from V and 5 bases from J, the junction kept 9 bases outside the gene matches. The CDR3 contains 15 residues. Looked up from germline, CDR1 is SNHLY and CDR2 is FYNNEI. DNA of the CDR3: TGTGCCAGCAGTGACGCGGGAGGAGGGGTCAACGAGCAGTACTTC. Its translation: CASSDAGGGVNEQYF.

Only a few counts were recorded for this clone. The rearrangement links TRBV18 to TRBJ2-7; D gene ambiguous. This CDR3 contains 12 residues. V was pared by 3 bases and J by 6 bases, with 9 bases between. CDR1 is KGHSH and CDR2 is LQKENI in the germline V gene. This CDR3 reads CASSPPPGEQYF. CDR3 bases: TGTGCCAGCTCACCCCCCCCCGGCGAGCAGTACTTC.